Each of the 29 T cell receptor beta chains below was sequenced from the same sample in a study of T cells in localized non-small cell lung cancer. Clones were read by immunoSEQ multiplex PCR, and TCRdb kept only the in-frame ones, dropping some. The sample has over a thousand clones, about 36% seen once; the top ten hold over 9%. The sample here was lung tumor tissue, taken before any cancer treatment. These receptors all come from a male donor at least 60 years old with stage II squamous cell lung carcinoma.

By its share, this clone is large. This rearrangement joins TRBV6-8 to TRBJ2-3; TRBD1 aligns across 10 bases. Germline V lookup: CDR1 MNHGY, CDR2 SAAAGT. The length of the CDR3 is 14 residues. The V gene end was trimmed by 4 bases and the J gene end by 11 bases; junction bases not matched to a gene: 9. CDR3 nucleotide sequence: TGTGCCAGCAGTTCCGCCCCGGACAGGGGGAGGCAGTATTTT. This codes for CASSSAPDRGRQYF.

The chain carries TRBV15 and TRBJ2-7, with 9 nucleotides matching TRBD2. This CDR3 is built from 16 residues. Germline V gene lookup returns CDR1 LNHNV and CDR2 YYDKDF (reference sequence). The junction had 8 bases not matched to a gene; V was cut back by 0 bases and J by 5 bases. CDR3 DNA sequence: TGTGCCACCAGCAGAGATCTTGGCGGGAGGGCCAACGAGCAGTACTTC. Residues: CATSRDLGGRANEQYF.

V and J are TRBV18 and TRBJ2-1; 7 bases align to TRBD1. This CDR3 comprises 14 residues. The V segment lost 4 bases and the J segment 6 bases; nucleotides outside the gene matches: 6. Germline V gives CDR1 KGHSH, CDR2 LQKENI. The CDR3 loop reads CASSLSGTANEQFF. The CDR3 DNA sequence: TGTGCCAGCTCACTATCCGGGACAGCCAATGAGCAGTTCTTC.

This rearrangement joins TRBV2 to TRBJ2-3, with D unclear. CDR1 SNHLY and CDR2 FYNNEI come from the germline V gene. V lost 5 bases and J lost 9, with 12 bases in between. The CDR3 spans 12 residues. CDR3 protein: CASSPETVTQYF. The CDR3 coding sequence is TGTGCCAGCAGTCCCGAGACGGTAACGCAGTATTTT.

This clone was observed a single time. The chain has TRBV30 and TRBJ2-5, with D possibly TRBD1 on 5 matching bases. V lost 4 bases and J lost 4, with 13 bases in between. Germline CDR1 is GTSNPN and CDR2 is SVGIG (reference sequence). CDR3 length: 13 residues. The CDR3 is CAWTRSQGETQYF. Here the CDR3 DNA reads TGTGCCTGGACCAGGTCCCAGGGAGAGACCCAGTACTTC.

This clone has more than one count but fewer than ten. CDR3 residues: CAWDSGSSYEQYF. For the CDR3, the DNA is TGTGCCTGGGACTCAGGGAGCTCCTACGAGCAGTACTTC. This sequence joins TRBV30 and TRBJ2-7; D tentatively fits TRBD1 or TRBD2 (5 bases each). The CDR3 runs 13 residues. Germline lookup yields CDR1 GTSNPN and CDR2 SVGIG (reference sequence). The V end lost 5 bases, the J end lost 0 bases, and 11 bases lay between the germline ends.

The CDR3 coding sequence is TGTGCCAGTAGTATAGTCGGTTCCACTGCCGAGCAGTACTTC. It specifies CASSIVGSTAEQYF. The V and J genes are TRBV19 and TRBJ2-7, with unresolved D. Trimming left V 1 base short and J 6 bases short, with 13 bases between. The CDR3 is 14 amino acids. Germline V CDR1 and CDR2: LNHDA, SQIVND (reference sequence).

This clone was seen more than once but under ten times. The gene calls are TRBV9 and TRBJ2-3; 8 bases line up with TRBD1. CDR1 is SGDLS, CDR2 YYNGEE, per germline. Germline trimming cut 3 bases from V and 4 bases from J; bases unmatched to any gene: 4. The CDR3 runs to 14 residues. CDR3 bases: TGTGCCAGCAGCGCCGGACAGGGCCCAGATACGCAGTATTTT. Translating it yields CASSAGQGPDTQYF.

J is TRBJ2-5 and V is TRBV14, with D perhaps assigned TRBD1 or TRBD2 (5 bases each). CDR1 and CDR2 (germline): SGHDN, FVKESK. CDR3 size: 19 residues. V was trimmed by 0 bases and J by 4 bases, leaving 24 bases between them. CDR3 bases: TGTGCCAGCAGCCAAGATTCAAATGGGGGACGGCAGTTCGGAGAGACCCAGTACTTC. Translation: CASSQDSNGGRQFGETQYF. The whole variable domain, remainder taken from reference TRBV14 and TRBJ2-5, is EAGVTQFPSHSVIEKGQTVTLRCDPISGHDNLYWYRRVMGKEIKFLLHFVKESKQDESGMPNNRFLAERTGGTYSTLKVQPAELEDSGVYFCASSQDSNGGRQFGETQYFGPGTRLLVL.

The V and J genes are TRBV29-1 and TRBJ1-2, with 9 bases matching TRBD1. Germline CDR1 SQVTM, CDR2 ANQGSEA. With V trimmed by 6 bases and J by 3 bases, 2 bases remained unmatched. The CDR3 spans 12 residues. CDR3 sequence (DNA): TGCAGCGTCGGGGACAGGGACTATGGCTACACCTTC. Amino acid sequence: CSVGDRDYGYTF.

This clone was detected only a few times. The chain combines TRBV6-8 with TRBJ2-3; D call uncertain. V lost 6 bases to trimming and J lost 3 bases, with 16 bases between them. CDR3 size: 15 residues. Germline assignment: CDR1 MNHGY and CDR2 SAAAGT. CDR3 coding DNA: TGTGCCAGCAGGGAACGGGCGAGTGGGACAGATACGCAGTATTTT. Protein product: CASRERASGTDTQYF.

The J gene is TRBJ2-5, the V gene TRBV30, with D unclear. Trimming removed 0 bases at V and 5 bases at J, with 10 bases between. Germline CDR1 GTSNPN, CDR2 SVGIG (reference sequence). This CDR3 comprises 13 residues. This CDR3 reads CAWSVGRRETQYF. Written as DNA, the CDR3 is TGTGCCTGGAGTGTTGGTCGAAGGGAGACCCAGTACTTC.

The genes are TRBV29-1 and TRBJ1-1; D is possibly TRBD1 (6 bases). This CDR3 spans 13 amino acids. Germline values: CDR1 SQVTM, CDR2 ANQGSEA. Written as DNA, the CDR3 is TGCAACGTAATACAGGGCGATAACACTGAAGCTTTCTTT. It translates to CNVIQGDNTEAFF.

This clone was recorded a few times. The CDR3 bases are TGTGCCAGCAGCACCCGCCTGATAGGGGCCAACGTCCTGACTTTC. This sequence encodes CASSTRLIGANVLTF. The genes are TRBV11-3 and TRBJ2-6; D ambiguous. CDR3 length: 15 amino acids. V lost 5 bases and J 4 bases, leaving 12 bases between the germline ends. Germline V gene lookup returns CDR1 SGHNT and CDR2 YENEEA.

The chain uses TRBV5-1 and TRBJ1-3; D not certain. With 0 bases removed from V and 0 bases from J, the gap between germline ends came to 7 bases. The CDR3 length is 15 residues. Per germline, CDR1 SGHRS and CDR2 YFSETQ. The CDR3: CASSLAGSSGNTIYF. The CDR3 DNA reads TGCGCCAGCAGCTTGGCCGGGAGCTCTGGAAACACCATATATTTT.

This clone was counted a few times. The rearrangement uses TRBV9 and TRBJ1-1; 10 nucleotides match TRBD1. With 5 bases clipped from V and 8 bases from J, the junction kept 6 bases outside the gene matches. This CDR3 has 13 residues. Per germline, CDR1 SGDLS and CDR2 YYNGEE. The CDR3 bases are TGTGCCAGCAGTACCGACAGGGGGCGAGAAGCTTTCTTT. Protein product: CASSTDRGREAFF.

Only a few counts were recorded for this clone. The chain joins TRBV29-1 to TRBJ2-1, with 8 bases fitting TRBD2. The CDR3 runs 19 residues. Germline V CDR1 and CDR2: SQVTM, ANQGSEA. The ends lost 3 bases at V and 1 base at J; junction bases unmatched: 17. The CDR3 loop is CSVESRLSGGALSYNEQFF. For the CDR3, the DNA is TGCAGCGTTGAGTCGAGATTGAGCGGGGGRGCCTTATCCTACAATGAGCAGTTCTTC.

This clone is hyperexpanded by share. This chain uses TRBV6-8 with TRBJ1-1, with D unclear. V lost 5 bases, J lost 5 bases, and 12 bases lay in between. Germline V gene sequence: CDR1 MNHGY, CDR2 SAAAGT. This CDR3 contains 13 residues. In DNA, the CDR3 is TGTGCCAGCAGTCCCGGCCTGGGGACTGAAGCTTTCTTT. It encodes CASSPGLGTEAFF.

The chain joins TRBV9 to TRBJ1-1; D unresolved. V was cut by 3 bases and J by 5 bases, with 11 bases left in between. Germline V CDR1 and CDR2: SGDLS, YYNGEE. This CDR3 contains 13 residues. DNA of the CDR3: TGTGCCAGCAGCGCCTACGACGGGACTGAAGCTTTCTTT. This encodes CASSAYDGTEAFF.

The chain has TRBV18 and TRBJ2-1; D not certain. The germline CDR1 and CDR2 sequences are KGHSH and LQKENI. The CDR3 is made up of 15 amino acids. Trimming took off 2 bases at V and 3 bases at J, with 11 bases between the two ends. In DNA, the CDR3 is TGTGCCAGCTCACCAGGGCCACGTATCTACAATGAGCAGTTCTTC. This encodes CASSPGPRIYNEQFF.

This clone has more than one count but fewer than ten. V and J are TRBV11-3 and TRBJ2-7; D is tentatively TRBD1 or TRBD2 (5 bases each). CDR1 and CDR2 (germline): SGHNT, YENEEA. CDR3 size: 14 residues. V lost 5 bases, J lost 4 bases, and 15 bases lay in between. CDR3 sequence: CASSASGRVYEQYF. The CDR3 nucleotides read TGTGCCAGCAGCGCGTCGGGACGAGTATACGAGCAGTACTTC.

This chain connects TRBV15 to TRBJ1-3, with D unclear. The CDR3 covers 16 residues. Deletions cut 0 bases from V and 4 bases from J, with 13 bases between. The V gene's germline CDR1 is LNHNV and CDR2 YYDKDF (reference sequence). The CDR3 nucleotides are TGTGCCACCAGCAGAGATCGGACCGGGGTCGGAAACACCATATATTTT. Its translation: CATSRDRTGVGNTIYF.

The chain joins TRBV12-5 to TRBJ2-2; the match to TRBD2 covers 9 bases. The length of the CDR3 is 15 residues. CDR1 and CDR2 (germline): LGHNT, FRNRAP. The V segment lost 2 bases and the J segment 5 bases; nucleotides outside the gene matches: 3. CDR3 nucleotide sequence: TGTGCTAGTGGTTTGACTAGCGGGTTGACCGGGGAGCTGTTTTTT. It translates to CASGLTSGLTGELFF. Full variable domain (rest looked up from reference TRBV12-5 and TRBJ2-2): DARVTQTPRHKVTEMGQEVTMRCQPILGHNTVFWYRQTMMQGLELLAYFRNRAPLDDSGMPKDRFSAEMPDATLATLKIQPSEPRDSAVYFCASGLTSGLTGELFFGEGSRLTVL.

This clone was counted a few times. The chain is built from TRBV30 and TRBJ2-1; 11 bases fit TRBD2. The CDR3 covers 16 residues. Per germline, CDR1 GTSNPN and CDR2 SVGIG (reference sequence). With V trimmed by 1 base and J by 4 bases, 6 bases remained unmatched. The CDR3 protein is CAWSGLLAGGYNEQFF. CDR3 sequence (DNA): TGTGCCTGGAGTGGCCTCCTAGCGGGGGGTTACAATGAGCAGTTCTTC.

This clone was found a few times. The V and J genes are TRBV12-1 and TRBJ1-3. TRBV12-1 is a recognized pseudogene. The CDR3 is 17 residues long. CDR3 protein: CASSPPLGTNSGNTIYF. CDR3 bases: TGTGCCAGCAGCCCCCCTTTAGGAACCAACTCTGGAAACACCATATATTTT.

The rearrangement uses TRBV6-8 and TRBJ2-1; the D gene is possibly TRBD1 (6 bases). Germline V gene lookup returns CDR1 MNHGY and CDR2 SAAAGT. There are 12 residues in the CDR3. The CDR3 DNA reads TGTGCAGTGAGGGGGACATACAATGAGCAGTTCTTC. This translates into CAVRGTYNEQFF.

Only a few counts were recorded for this clone. CDR3 in amino acids: CASSVTYDEQYF. CDR3 nucleotide sequence: TGTGCCAGCAGTGTTACTTATGACGAGCAGTACTTC. The chain recombines TRBV25-1 with TRBJ2-7; D gene uncertain. Germline lookup yields CDR1 MGHDK and CDR2 SYGVNS. Trimming shortened V by 4 bases and J by 5 bases, and 9 bases separated the two germline ends. This CDR3 has 12 residues.

J is TRBJ2-2 and V is TRBV19; D is unresolved. Germline V gene data show CDR1 as LNHDA and CDR2 as SQIVND (reference sequence). V lost 6 bases to trimming and J lost 1 base, with 9 bases between them. This CDR3 spans 14 amino acids. CDR3 in amino acids: CASSVQVNTGELFF. The DNA for the CDR3 is TGTGCCAGTAGCGTGCAGGTGAACACCGGGGAGCTGTTTTTT.

By share of the sample, this clone is large. The chain recombines TRBV11-3 with TRBJ1-2; maybe TRBD1 (5 bases). Germline V gene sequence: CDR1 SGHNT, CDR2 YENEEA. This CDR3 comprises 14 residues. V lost 5 bases and J lost 6, with 16 bases in between. The CDR3 loop reads CASSPTPQGHGYTF. DNA for the CDR3: TGTGCCAGCAGCCCTACCCCGCAGGGACATGGCTACACCTTC.